These 27 T cell receptor beta chains were sequenced from one sample in a study of beta chain features in type 1 diabetes. These receptors lack a known antigen. Study observations and caveats: Shorter TCRB CDR3s, moderately but significantly so, were found in Type 1 diabetes patients in all four CD4+ subsets.

The whole isolated RNA underwent reverse transcription, so sequencing captured expressed TCRB transcripts. Libraries were prepared by immunoSEQ multiplex PCR; TCRdb keeps only in-frame clonotypes and omits some of them. The data hold about 25,000 clones, with about 63% observed a single time. Material: stem cell memory CD4+ T cells from blood. The receptors come from a woman aged 40 to 49 with type 1 diabetes.

This clone was found a few times. The chain recombines TRBV21-1 with TRBJ2-2; the DNA was not compared with TRBD2, the D call given in the table. TRBV21-1 is described as a pseudogene. The CDR3 runs to 14 residues. The CDR3 nucleotides are TGTGCCAGCAGCAAACGGAGGAACACCGGGGAGCTGTTTTTT. It is translated as CASSKRRNTGELFF.

The chain couples TRBV4-2 to TRBJ1-2, with 12 nucleotides matching TRBD1. The germline gives CDR1 LGHNA, CDR2 YNFKEQ. Trimming cost V 2 bases and J 8 bases; bases outside gene matches: 9. The CDR3 runs to 16 residues. CDR3 loop: CASSQSGTGGFSGYTF. For the CDR3, the DNA is TGTGCCAGCAGCCAAAGCGGGACAGGGGGCTTCAGCGGCTACACCTTC.

This chain links TRBV27 with TRBJ1-2, with TRBD1 matching over 9 bases. The length of the CDR3 is 11 residues. Germline assignment: CDR1 MNHEY and CDR2 SMNVEV (reference sequence). J was trimmed by 8 bases and V by 8 bases; bases with no gene match: 3. In DNA, the CDR3 is TGTGCCAGCGGGACAGGGAAAGGCTACACCTTC. Its protein is CASGTGKGYTF.

This chain uses TRBV6-5 with TRBJ2-5, with 9 bases aligning to TRBD1. V gave up 4 bases and J gave up 5 bases; unmatched junction bases: 8. Germline V gives CDR1 MNHEY, CDR2 SVGAGI. CDR3 length: 15 residues. In DNA form, the CDR3 reads TGTGCCAGCAGTTTGGGGACAGGGTCGAGGGAGACCCAGTACTTC. It encodes CASSLGTGSRETQYF.

This chain links TRBV9 with TRBJ1-5; 7 bases are a match to TRBD1. The CDR3 loop spans 15 amino acids. V was pared by 4 bases and J by 3 bases, with 7 bases of the junction left unmatched. Germline CDR1 SGDLS, CDR2 YYNGEE. CDR3 DNA sequence: TGTGCCAGCAGCTTTACAGGGGACTTCAATCAGCCCCAGCATTTT. Translation gives CASSFTGDFNQPQHF.

The chain carries TRBV4-1 and TRBJ1-1; TRBD1 matches 9 bases. Germline trimming cut 4 bases from V and 7 bases from J; bases unmatched to any gene: 7. The CDR3 has 14 residues. Germline CDR1 and CDR2: MGHRA and YSYEKL. This CDR3 reads CASSRPGTGIEAFF. CDR3 sequence (DNA): TGCGCCAGCAGCCGGCCCGGGACAGGGATTGAAGCTTTCTTT.

The chain carries TRBV2 and TRBJ2-5; 7 bases map to TRBD1. Unmatched junction bases numbered 3, after V lost 11 bases and J lost 0 bases. The CDR3 is made up of 12 amino acids. From germline, CDR1 is SNHLY and CDR2 FYNNEI. CDR3 DNA sequence: TGTGCCTGCGACAGGGACCAAGAGACCCAGTACTTC. Protein product: CACDRDQETQYF.

The J gene is TRBJ2-5, the V gene TRBV6-6; perhaps TRBD2 as D (6 bases). Germline lookup yields CDR1 MNHNY and CDR2 SVGAGI (reference sequence). CDR3 size: 14 residues. V lost 6 bases and J 6 bases, leaving 17 bases between the germline ends. The CDR3 DNA reads TGTGCCAGCAGCCAATTCTCGGAGGGAAAGACCCAGTACTTC. Amino acid sequence: CASSQFSEGKTQYF.

The chain combines TRBV11-2 with TRBJ1-4, with 7 nucleotides matching TRBD1. Germline V gene sequence: CDR1 SGHAT, CDR2 FQNNGV. Losses at the gene ends were 1 base for V and 12 bases for J; bases not matched to a gene: 8. This CDR3 is 14 amino acids long. CDR3 DNA sequence: TGTGCCAGCAGCTTAGTGGCAGGGGGGAATCAACTGTTTTTT. Translating it yields CASSLVAGGNQLFF.

This clone was observed a single time. CDR3 DNA sequence: TGCGCCAGCTATTCCGCCGGGACAGGGGAAGGAAAACTGTTTTTT. Its protein product is CASYSAGTGEGKLFF. The chain couples TRBV4-3 to TRBJ1-4, with 10 bases lining up with TRBD1. Germline values: CDR1 LGHNA, CDR2 YSLEER. The J segment lost 10 bases and the V segment lost 8 bases, leaving 13 bases of the junction unmatched. There are 15 residues in the CDR3.

This clone has a single count. The chain joins TRBV7-9 to TRBJ2-6; D is uncertain. Trimming took 5 bases from V and 1 from J, leaving 9 bases between them. The CDR3 loop spans 15 amino acids. Germline V gives CDR1 SEHNR, CDR2 FQNEAQ (reference sequence). The DNA for the CDR3 is TGTGCCAGCAGCAAACACCTTTCTGGGGCCAACGTCCTGACTTTC. Translated: CASSKHLSGANVLTF.

This clone showed up just a few times. The chain employs TRBV28 and TRBJ1-2; TRBD1 matches at 9 bases. Germline CDR1 reads MDHEN; CDR2 reads SYDVKM. The ends lost 10 bases at V and 4 bases at J; junction bases unmatched: 7. This CDR3 spans 13 amino acids. The CDR3 loop reads CAINRGRSYGYTF. CDR3 bases: TGTGCCATAAACAGGGGGCGATCCTATGGCTACACCTTC.

This clone was seen a few times. The chain employs TRBV4-3 and TRBJ2-1; TRBD2 is a possible D gene (6 bases). The V and J ends lost 3 bases and 7 bases respectively, with 7 bases between them. This CDR3 comprises 12 residues. Germline CDR1 reads LGHNA; CDR2 reads YSLEER. The CDR3 nucleotides are TGCGCCAGCAGCCATGGGGGGAATGAGCAGTTCTTC. It translates to CASSHGGNEQFF.

Points on this clone: Other DNA variants within this sample encode the same CDR3. This chain joins TRBV5-1 and TRBJ2-2, with D hard to call. From germline, CDR1 is SGHRS and CDR2 YFSETQ. With 0 bases removed from V and 1 base from J, the gap between germline ends came to 4 bases. This CDR3 comprises 14 residues. CDR3 in amino acids: CASSLGQNTGELFF. Written as DNA, the CDR3 is TGCGCCAGCAGCTTGGGGCAGAACACCGGGGAGCTGTTTTTT.

This clone occurred a few times. The chain recombines TRBV28 with TRBJ1-3; D may be TRBD1 (6 bases). The CDR3 covers 15 residues. The V end was cut by 7 bases, the J end by 0 bases, with 13 bases between. Per the germline V gene, CDR1 is MDHEN and CDR2 is SYDVKM. The CDR3 bases are TGTGCCAGCACCCCCGGGACACCCTCTGGAAACACCATATATTTT. This encodes CASTPGTPSGNTIYF.

This sequence joins TRBV28 and TRBJ2-7; TRBD1 matches at 9 bases. CDR3 length: 14 amino acids. Trimming cost V 8 bases and J 1 base; bases outside gene matches: 6. Germline V gene lookup returns CDR1 MDHEN and CDR2 SYDVKM. In DNA form, the CDR3 reads TGTGCCAGCCACCCGGGACAGGGATCCTACGAGCAGTACTTC. Its protein is CASHPGQGSYEQYF.

The gene calls are TRBV5-6 and TRBJ2-5; D is undetermined. Trimming shortened V by 3 bases and J by 3 bases, and 15 bases separated the two germline ends. This CDR3 is built from 15 residues. The germline gives CDR1 SGHDT, CDR2 YYEEEE. The CDR3 is CASSYTWALKETQYF. The CDR3 nucleotides are TGTGCCAGCAGCTACACCTGGGCGCTTAAAGAGACCCAGTACTTC.

The rearrangement joins TRBV9 to TRBJ2-7; 7 bases agree with TRBD2. The V gene end was trimmed by 4 bases and the J gene end by 3 bases; junction bases not matched to a gene: 10. The CDR3 has 15 amino acids. Per germline, CDR1 SGDLS and CDR2 YYNGEE. The CDR3 region is CASSPAGAKFYEQYF. The CDR3 nucleotides are TGTGCCAGCAGCCCCGCGGGAGCGAAATTCTACGAGCAGTACTTC.

This chain joins TRBV19 and TRBJ1-1; D perhaps matches TRBD1 (5 bases). Trimming cost V 6 bases and J 8 bases, with 25 bases left between them. The germline V gene encodes CDR1 LNHDA and CDR2 SQIVND (reference sequence). This CDR3 is 16 amino acids long. In DNA form, the CDR3 reads TGTGCCAGTAGCGATAAAATGGACAACTCCTTCGGCGAAGCTTTCTTT. Its protein is CASSDKMDNSFGEAFF.

This clone appeared once. The gene calls are TRBV18 and TRBJ1-2; perhaps TRBD1 as D (5 bases). V lost 3 bases to trimming and J lost 3 bases, with 23 bases between them. The CDR3 has 18 residues. CDR1 and CDR2 (germline): KGHSH, LQKENI. The chain's CDR3 is CASSPRVTGSVPYYGYTF. DNA for the CDR3: TGTGCCAGCTCACCCAGGGTAACGGGCTCCGTCCCCTACTATGGCTACACCTTC.

This chain connects TRBV18 to TRBJ1-4, with TRBD1 matching over 12 bases. Germline trimming cut 0 bases from V and 2 bases from J; bases unmatched to any gene: 4. Germline V lookup: CDR1 KGHSH, CDR2 LQKENI. The CDR3 has 18 residues. DNA of the CDR3: TGTGCCAGCTCACCACCGAAGGGACAGGGGGCCACTAATGAAAAACTGTTTTTT. Protein: CASSPPKGQGATNEKLFF.

The V call is TRBV11-2, the J call TRBJ2-5; possible D gene TRBD2, 5 bases. Germline CDR1 SGHAT, CDR2 FQNNGV. There are 17 residues in the CDR3. V lost 4 bases and J lost 5, with 23 bases in between. The CDR3 DNA is TGTGCCAGCAGCTCCCTGGAGGTGATTTGGCGGATGGAGACCCAGTACTTC. It yields the protein CASSSLEVIWRMETQYF.

In this sample, this clone turned up once. The chain uses TRBV28 and TRBJ2-1; TRBD2 agrees at 10 bases. The CDR3 has 17 amino acids. The germline CDR1 and CDR2 sequences are MDHEN and SYDVKM. Germline trimming cut 6 bases from V and 9 bases from J; bases unmatched to any gene: 17. The CDR3 is CASRTWGFLAGEVEQFF. The CDR3 region has the DNA TGTGCCAGCAGGACCTGGGGATTTCTAGCGGGAGAGGTTGAGCAGTTCTTC.

This chain joins TRBV14 and TRBJ2-2; D ambiguous. V was shortened by 1 base and J by 4 bases, with 13 bases between the two germline ends. This CDR3 is 16 amino acids long. Germline V gene data show CDR1 as SGHDN and CDR2 as FVKESK. The CDR3 coding sequence is TGTGCCAGCAGCCAAGCAGACCGGGTTGTCACCGGGGAGCTGTTTTTT. Residues: CASSQADRVVTGELFF.

The V call is TRBV5-5, the J call TRBJ2-4; 9 positions match TRBD2. Germline V lookup: CDR1 SGHKS, CDR2 YYEKEE (reference sequence). CDR3 size: 18 residues. V dropped 1 base and J dropped 1; count of bases not matched to a gene: 9. The CDR3 spells CASSLRPGAGGAKNIQYF. For the CDR3, the DNA is TGTGCCAGCAGCTTGCGGCCGGGGGCGGGAGGGGCCAAAAACATTCAGTACTTC.

The J gene is TRBJ1-4, the V gene TRBV4-2; the match to TRBD1 covers 9 bases. J lost 5 bases, V lost 5 bases, and 6 bases had no gene match. Germline CDR1 and CDR2: LGHNA and YNFKEQ. There are 15 residues in the CDR3. The CDR3 reads CASSSPGQGNEKLFF. The DNA of the CDR3 is TGTGCCAGCAGCTCGCCGGGACAGGGAAATGAAAAACTGTTTTTT.

The V call is TRBV18, the J call TRBJ2-7, with D perhaps matching TRBD2 (5 bases). CDR3 size: 16 residues. CDR1 KGHSH and CDR2 LQKENI come from the germline V gene. Trimming shortened V by 3 bases and J by 1 base, and 16 bases separated the two germline ends. The CDR3 nucleotides are TGTGCCAGCTCACCCTGGACTGACCCGCGGTCCTACGAGCAGTACTTC. As protein: CASSPWTDPRSYEQYF.